These 24 T cell receptor beta chains came from one sample sequenced in a study of blood T cell repertoires in COVID-19. Generated by immunoSEQ multiplex PCR, the TCRdb table keeps only in-frame clones and is missing some. The table shows hundreds of thousands of clones, with about 88% occurring only once. Sequencing was done on a sample of peripheral blood. These receptors all stem from a human donor in a cohort sampled during active COVID-19.

The rearrangement links TRBV5-4 to TRBJ1-2, with D possibly TRBD1 on 6 matching bases. The CDR3 is made up of 13 amino acids. The germline V and J ends were trimmed by 2 bases and 6 bases, with 11 bases remaining between them. Germline V lookup: CDR1 SGHNT, CDR2 YYREEE (reference sequence). CDR3 bases: TGTGCCAGCAGCTTCCGGGACATGGATGGCTACACCTTC. Translated, it gives CASSFRDMDGYTF.

The CDR3 region has the DNA TGTGCCAGCAGTAAAAGACTAGCGGGAGATGGGACAGATACGCAGTATTTT. Residues: CASSKRLAGDGTDTQYF. The chain is built from TRBV6-2 or TRBV6-3 and TRBJ2-3, with 12 bases that match TRBD2. Germline lookup yields CDR1 MNHEY and CDR2 SVGEGT. Unmatched junction bases numbered 9, after V lost 5 bases and J lost 3 bases. The CDR3 extends over 17 amino acids.

The chain couples TRBV6-5 to TRBJ2-7; 9 nucleotides align to TRBD1. J gave up 3 bases and V 6 bases, and 9 bases lay outside the gene matches. The length of the CDR3 is 15 residues. Germline V gene data show CDR1 as MNHEY and CDR2 as SVGAGI. CDR3 sequence: CASRTPGTGYYEQYF. The CDR3 region has the DNA TGTGCCAGCAGGACCCCCGGGACAGGGTACTACGAGCAGTACTTC.

J is TRBJ2-3 and V is TRBV7-8; the D is unclear. The V gene lost 7 bases and the J gene lost 2 bases, with 19 bases spanning the gap. Per the germline V gene, CDR1 is SGHVS and CDR2 is FQNEAQ. The CDR3 is 16 residues long. CDR3 residues: CASTPRSEEFTDTQYF. The CDR3, as DNA: TGTGCCAGCACCCCGCGGTCCGAAGAATTCACAGATACGCAGTATTTT.

V usage is TRBV13 and J usage is TRBJ2-3; D is perhaps TRBD2 (6 bases). The germline gives CDR1 PRHDT, CDR2 FYEKMQ (reference sequence). Trimming took 5 bases from V and 1 from J, leaving 16 bases between them. This CDR3 has 16 amino acids. The CDR3 coding sequence is TGTGCCAGCAGCCCCAACCGCGGGGTTCGCACAGATACGCAGTATTTT. This codes for CASSPNRGVRTDTQYF.

The V call is TRBV11-2, the J call TRBJ2-7; TRBD1 aligns across 7 bases. The CDR3 spans 13 residues. J was trimmed by 2 bases and V by 5 bases; bases with no gene match: 3. The germline V gene encodes CDR1 SGHAT and CDR2 FQNNGV. In DNA, the CDR3 is TGTGCCAGCAGCACTGGGACAGCCTACGAGCAGTACTTC. It yields the protein CASSTGTAYEQYF.

This clone was detected a few times. The V call is TRBV10-3, the J call TRBJ2-3, with TRBD1 matching 10 bases. CDR1 is ENHRY and CDR2 is SYGVKD in the germline V gene. V shed 6 bases and J 2 bases; nucleotides not matched to a gene: 5. The CDR3 length is 15 residues. This CDR3 reads CAISVDRGHTDTQYF. Written as DNA, the CDR3 is TGTGCCATCAGCGTCGACAGGGGGCACACAGATACGCAGTATTTT.

The rearrangement joins TRBV28 to TRBJ2-5; perhaps TRBD2 as D (6 bases). The CDR3 has 15 residues. V was pared by 5 bases and J by 5 bases, with 18 bases between. The germline gives CDR1 MDHEN, CDR2 SYDVKM. In nucleotides, the CDR3 is TGTGCCAGCAGTACAGCCGACCGTCGGGGGGAGACCCAGTACTTC. Amino acid sequence: CASSTADRRGETQYF.

As DNA, the CDR3 is TGCAGTGCTAGTCTGGGACTAGCGGGATGGGAGACCCAGTACTTC. Encoded protein: CSASLGLAGWETQYF. This rearrangement joins TRBV20-1 to TRBJ2-5; TRBD2 aligns across 13 bases. Germline CDR1 reads DFQATT; CDR2 reads SNEGSKA (reference sequence). J gave up 5 bases and V 3 bases, and 6 bases lay outside the gene matches. CDR3 length: 15 residues.

There are a few counts of this clone. This sequence joins TRBV5-6 and TRBJ2-1; a possible D gene is TRBD2 (6 bases). This CDR3 contains 16 residues. Germline-derived CDR1 and CDR2 are SGHDT and YYEEEE. Trimming removed 1 base from V and 8 bases from J, with 19 bases in between. As DNA, the CDR3 is TGTGCCAGCAGCTTGTTTTCCCCGGCGGGGCTTCATGAGCAGTTCTTC. This translates into CASSLFSPAGLHEQFF.

V usage is TRBV13 and J usage is TRBJ2-7, with TRBD2 matching 10 bases. J gave up 5 bases and V 5 bases, and 15 bases lay outside the gene matches. CDR3 size: 17 residues. CDR1 PRHDT and CDR2 FYEKMQ come from the germline V gene (reference sequence). The CDR3 sequence is CASSPLLAGSRGHEQYF. For the CDR3, the DNA is TGTGCCAGCAGCCCCTTACTAGCGGGATCGCGGGGCCACGAGCAGTACTTC.

This CDR3 is CATSNKGGKGNQPQHF. The DNA of the CDR3 is TGTGCCACCAGCAATAAGGGAGGGAAAGGCAATCAGCCCCAGCATTTT. V usage is TRBV15 and J usage is TRBJ1-5, with no clear D. Germline assignment: CDR1 LNHNV and CDR2 YYDKDF (reference sequence). The CDR3 consists of 16 residues. V was trimmed by 4 bases and J by 2 bases, leaving 15 bases between them.

The chain combines TRBV7-9 with TRBJ2-7; TRBD1 matches at 7 bases. V was clipped by 3 bases and J by 0 bases; unmatched bases: 2. The CDR3 is 14 amino acids. CDR1 SEHNR and CDR2 FQNEAQ come from the germline V gene (reference sequence). The CDR3 DNA sequence: TGTGCCAGCAGCTTCGGACAGGACTCCTACGAGCAGTACTTC. It translates to CASSFGQDSYEQYF.

This clone turned up a few times. V usage is TRBV19 and J usage is TRBJ1-2; a possible D gene is TRBD1 (5 bases). Trimming shortened V by 6 bases and J by 4 bases, and 15 bases separated the two germline ends. The CDR3 is 14 residues long. CDR1 is LNHDA and CDR2 is SQIVND in the germline V gene (reference sequence). The DNA for the CDR3 is TGTGCCAGTAGCACCCGTCAGGGTTTCTATGGCTACACCTTC. This encodes CASSTRQGFYGYTF. The whole variable domain, remainder taken from reference TRBV19 and TRBJ1-2, is DGGITQSPKYLFRKEGQNVTLSCEQNLNHDAMYWYRQDPGQGLRLIYYSQIVNDFQKGDIAEGYSVSREKKESFPLTVTSAQKNPTAFYLCASSTRQGFYGYTFGSGTRLTVV.

V gene TRBV18 combines with J gene TRBJ2-7; 10 positions agree with TRBD1. CDR1 is KGHSH and CDR2 is LQKENI in the germline V gene. This CDR3 contains 14 residues. With V trimmed by 8 bases and J by 2 bases, 6 bases remained unmatched. The CDR3 coding sequence is TGTGCCAGCCGCGGGGGACAGGGGCCCTACGAGCAGTACTTC. This gives the protein CASRGGQGPYEQYF. The whole variable domain, filled in from reference TRBV18 and TRBJ2-7, reads NAGVMQNPRHLVRRRGQEARLRCSPMKGHSHVYWYRQLPEEGLKFMVYLQKENIIDESGMPKERFSAEFPKEGPSILRIQQVVRGDSAAYFCASRGGQGPYEQYFGPGTRLTVT.

V gene TRBV7-9 combines with J gene TRBJ1-1; D is possibly TRBD1 (5 bases). Germline CDR1 SEHNR, CDR2 FQNEAQ (reference sequence). This CDR3 is 16 amino acids long. V gave up 1 base and J gave up 5 bases, with 17 bases separating them. The CDR3 sequence: CASSLGQGFIGTEAFF. The CDR3 DNA follows: TGTGCCAGCAGCTTAGGGCAGGGATTCATCGGGACTGAAGCTTTCTTT.

This clone was detected only once. The CDR3 DNA follows: TGTGCCTGGAGTCATTTCCGGGTCGGCACTGAAGCTTTCTTT. Encoded protein: CAWSHFRVGTEAFF. The genes are TRBV30 and TRBJ1-1, with no clear D. Looked up from germline, CDR1 is GTSNPN and CDR2 is SVGIG (reference sequence). The CDR3 covers 14 residues. V was pared by 2 bases and J by 4 bases, with 14 bases between. The entire variable domain, with the rest obtained from reference TRBV30 and TRBJ1-1, is as follows: SQTIHQWPATLVQPVGSPLSLECTVEGTSNPNLYWYRQAAGRGLQLLFYSVGIGQISSEVPQNLSASRPQDRQFILSSKKLLLSDSGFYLCAWSHFRVGTEAFFGQGTRLTVV.

This clone was observed a single time. This chain connects TRBV27 to TRBJ1-2; D remains ambiguous. Germline V gene sequence: CDR1 MNHEY, CDR2 SMNVEV (reference sequence). The CDR3 totals 12 residues. Trimming removed 10 bases at V and 4 bases at J, with 13 bases between. The CDR3, as DNA: TGTGCCACCTACTTGCGACTCTATGGCTACACCTTC. The encoded protein is CATYLRLYGYTF.

DNA of the CDR3: TGCGCCAGCAGCTTGGTAGGGGGCGCGGTAACCGGGGAGCTGTTTTTT. Translated: CASSLVGGAVTGELFF. The chain employs TRBV5-1 and TRBJ2-2; the match to TRBD1 covers 7 bases. CDR3 length: 16 amino acids. V trimming: 0 bases; J trimming: 5 bases; junction bases outside the gene matches: 7. Germline V gene sequence: CDR1 SGHRS, CDR2 YFSETQ.

The chain joins TRBV6-6 to TRBJ1-5; TRBD1 is a possible D gene (6 bases). The CDR3 has 16 amino acids. Per the germline V gene, CDR1 is MNHNY and CDR2 is SVGAGI (reference sequence). V gave up 5 bases and J gave up 0 bases, with 14 bases separating them. CDR3 DNA sequence: TGTGCCAGCAGTGCCGGGGGGGGCAATAGCAATCAGCCCCAGCATTTT. As protein: CASSAGGGNSNQPQHF.

This rearrangement joins TRBV11-1 to TRBJ2-5, with 7 positions matching TRBD2. Germline V gene sequence: CDR1 SGHAT, CDR2 FQDESV (reference sequence). Trimming cost V 3 bases and J 4 bases; bases outside gene matches: 8. The CDR3 totals 15 residues. CDR3 amino acids: CASSLRMGGSETQYF. DNA for the CDR3: TGTGCCAGCAGCTTGCGTATGGGAGGGTCAGAGACCCAGTACTTC.

This sequence joins TRBV12-3 or TRBV12-4 and TRBJ1-1, with TRBD1 identical over 7 bases. The CDR3 has 13 residues. V shed 5 bases, J shed 6 bases, and the junction held 6 bases outside the gene matches. The CDR3 is CASSTFGTAEAFF. The CDR3 DNA follows: TGTGCCAGCAGTACCTTTGGGACAGCTGAAGCTTTCTTT.

The chain has TRBV5-1 and TRBJ2-1; 9 nucleotides line up with TRBD1. The CDR3 runs 15 residues. The V gene end was trimmed by 0 bases and the J gene end by 9 bases; junction bases not matched to a gene: 7. Per germline, CDR1 SGHRS and CDR2 YFSETQ. CDR3 protein: CASSLVRTGVSEQFF. CDR3 DNA sequence: TGCGCCAGCAGCTTGGTGAGGACAGGGGTTAGTGAGCAGTTCTTC.

The J gene is TRBJ2-1, the V gene TRBV10-2; weak D call: TRBD2 (6 bases). V lost 6 bases, J lost 2 bases, and 14 bases lay in between. The CDR3 is 15 residues long. Germline CDR1 is WSHSY and CDR2 is SAAADI. CDR3 in amino acids: CASSEPGGTYNEQFF. CDR3 DNA: TGCGCCAGCAGCGAGCCGGGCGGGACCTACAATGAGCAGTTCTTC.